A single sample gave rise to the 30 T cell receptor beta chains below, sequenced in a study of response to subunit inactivated influenza vaccine. TCRdb re-derived calls from the RT-PCR reads in MiXCR, one entry per CDR3 protein. The sample includes about 520,000 distinct CDR3 sequences, approximately 7.8% of them seen just once. The sequences come from PBMCs from blood, collected around 2 years after vaccination. These receptor sequences come from a man aged 50 to 75 who received an inactivated influenza vaccine.

This clonotype was seen more than once but under ten times. V and J are TRBV12-3 or TRBV12-4 and TRBJ1-1, with a possible D match to TRBD1 (6 bases). The CDR3 consists of 13 residues. V lost 6 bases and J 4 bases, leaving 12 bases between the germline ends. The CDR3 loop is CASRYGQPTEAFF. The CDR3 DNA reads TGTGCCAGCAGATACGGACAGCCCACTGAAGCTTTCTTT.

This clonotype has just a few counts. The rearrangement uses TRBV28 and TRBJ1-1; D is unresolved. CDR1 and CDR2 from the germline V gene are MDHEN and SYDVKM. V was cut by 1 base and J by 2 bases, with 5 bases left in between. CDR3 length: 13 residues. The CDR3 loop is CASSLYPNTEAFF. In DNA, the CDR3 is TGTGCCAGCAGTTTATATCCCAACACTGAAGCTTTCTTT.

The chain employs TRBV7-9 and TRBJ1-3; tentative D call: TRBD1 (5 bases). The CDR3 has 14 residues. From germline, CDR1 is SEHNR and CDR2 FQNEAQ (reference sequence). V was pared by 5 bases and J by 0 bases, with 8 bases between. The DNA for the CDR3 is TGTGCCAGCAGCCGGGGGAGCTCTGGAAACACCATATATTTT. Translation gives CASSRGSSGNTIYF.

The chain employs TRBV2 and TRBJ2-2; possibly TRBD2 for D (5 bases). CDR3 length: 15 amino acids. The V end lost 4 bases, the J end lost 2 bases, and 11 bases lay between the germline ends. Germline lookup yields CDR1 SNHLY and CDR2 FYNNEI. CDR3 amino acids: CASSVSGTNTGELFF. CDR3 DNA: TGTGCCAGCAGTGTGTCGGGAACAAACACCGGGGAGCTGTTTTTT.

This clonotype showed up just a few times. The chain has TRBV7-9 and TRBJ1-1, with 9 bases aligning to TRBD1. Trimming removed 4 bases from V and 4 bases from J; junction bases left unmatched: 1. The germline V gene encodes CDR1 SEHNR and CDR2 FQNEAQ (reference sequence). The CDR3 covers 13 residues. CDR3 bases: TGTGCCAGCAGCTCACAGGGGGCCACTGAAGCTTTCTTT. It yields the protein CASSSQGATEAFF.

The V gene is TRBV4-1, the J gene TRBJ2-7; D is ambiguous. V lost 0 bases and J lost 0, with 6 bases in between. Germline V gene data show CDR1 as MGHRA and CDR2 as YSYEKL. The CDR3 extends over 14 amino acids. CDR3 bases: TGCGCCAGCAGCCAAGAGGGTTACTCCTACGAGCAGTACTTC. Translated, it gives CASSQEGYSYEQYF.

This clonotype was observed a handful of times. This sequence joins TRBV12-3 or TRBV12-4 and TRBJ1-4, with D uncertain. This CDR3 is built from 13 residues. CDR3 loop: CACSVQINEKLFF. The CDR3, as DNA: TGTGCTTGCAGCGTACAGATCAATGAAAAACTGTTTTTT.

Many counts were recorded for this clonotype. The chain has TRBV6-2 or TRBV6-3 and TRBJ2-1; D might be TRBD2 (5 bases). Looked up from germline, CDR1 is MNHEY and CDR2 is SVGEGT. V was shortened by 6 bases and J by 9 bases, with 12 bases between the two germline ends. CDR3 size: 12 residues. CDR3: CASSRPAGEQFF. CDR3 DNA sequence: TGTGCCAGCAGCCGACCTGCGGGTGAGCAGTTCTTC.

The table lists this clonotype with many counts. The germline gene is not matched at one end of the junction; a read error may be the cause. V gene TRBV5-1 combines with J gene TRBJ2-2, with 7 bases identical to TRBD1. The CDR3 extends over 15 amino acids. CDR1 SGHRS and CDR2 YFSETQ come from the germline V gene. The CDR3 DNA reads as TGTGCCAGCAGCCCCGGGACAGCGAACACCGGGGAGCTGTTTTTT. This sequence encodes CASSPGTANTGELFF.

This clonotype was detected only a few times. The chain carries TRBV7-9 and TRBJ2-2, with D possibly being TRBD1 (6 bases). This CDR3 region has 16 residues. Per germline, CDR1 SEHNR and CDR2 FQNEAQ (reference sequence). V gave up 5 bases and J gave up 4 bases, with 17 bases separating them. The CDR3 nucleotides are TGTGCCAGCAGCACCCACAGGGTGTCGGGCACCGGGGAGCTGTTTTTT. Its translation: CASSTHRVSGTGELFF.

This clonotype was seen ten or more times. V and J are TRBV27 and TRBJ2-3; tentatively, D is TRBD2 (6 bases). The CDR3 runs 14 residues. Trimming stripped 6 bases from V and 4 bases from J, with 14 bases between. CDR1 and CDR2 from the germline V gene are MNHEY and SMNVEV (reference sequence). As DNA, the CDR3 is TGTGCCAGCAGGCGATTAGCGGAGTCAGATACGCAGTATTTT. Its protein is CASRRLAESDTQYF.

This clonotype was counted ten times or more. The rearrangement uses TRBV5-1 and TRBJ1-1; TRBD1 might be the D (6 bases). Trimming removed 0 bases at V and 1 base at J, with 10 bases between. Looked up from germline, CDR1 is SGHRS and CDR2 is YFSETQ. This CDR3 has 15 residues. As DNA, the CDR3 is TGCGCCAGCAGCTTGGACGGCAGGGGGAACACTGAAGCTTTCTTT. The encoded protein is CASSLDGRGNTEAFF.

This clonotype was observed a few times. The chain combines TRBV5-1 with TRBJ2-4; 7 nucleotides match TRBD1. Germline V CDR1 and CDR2: SGHRS, YFSETQ. The CDR3 contains 17 residues. V shed 4 bases, J shed 2 bases, and the junction held 12 bases outside the gene matches. Written as DNA, the CDR3 is TGCGCCAGCAGCCTCTGGGACAGTCGAACCTCCAAAAACATTCAGTACTTC. Amino acid sequence: CASSLWDSRTSKNIQYF.

This clonotype was found a few times. V and J are TRBV5-1 and TRBJ2-1; 8 bases are shared with TRBD2. Trimming took 0 bases from V and 7 from J; bases not matched to a gene: 6. The CDR3 totals 15 residues. Germline CDR1 reads SGHRS; CDR2 reads YFSETQ. CDR3 region: CASSLAAGDINEQFF. CDR3 coding DNA: TGCGCCAGCAGCTTGGCAGCGGGGGATATAAATGAGCAGTTCTTC.

This clonotype has at least ten counts. The chain is built from TRBV27 and TRBJ1-5, with 10 bases identical to TRBD1. This CDR3 contains 15 residues. CDR1 is MNHEY, CDR2 SMNVEV, per germline (reference sequence). V gave up 8 bases and J gave up 2 bases; unmatched junction bases: 6. The DNA of the CDR3 is TGTGCCAGCGGCCGGACAGGGGGAGGCAATCAGCCCCAGCATTTT. As protein: CASGRTGGGNQPQHF.

This clonotype was found many times. This sequence joins TRBV7-2 and TRBJ1-5; D ambiguous. Trimming took 0 bases from V and 9 from J, leaving 6 bases between them. CDR1 and CDR2 from the germline V gene are SGHTA and FQGNSA. The CDR3 is 12 amino acids. Written as DNA, the CDR3 is TGTGCCAGCAGCTTAGCCTTGGGGCCCCAGCATTTT. Translation: CASSLALGPQHF.

The chain joins TRBV10-3 to TRBJ2-3; either TRBD1 or TRBD2 may supply D (5 bases each). The CDR3 contains 13 residues. Germline V gene sequence: CDR1 ENHRY, CDR2 SYGVKD. V was clipped by 0 bases and J by 5 bases, with 6 bases between them. CDR3 residues: CAISESGEDTQYF. DNA of the CDR3: TGTGCCATCAGTGAGTCGGGGGAAGATACGCAGTATTTT.

This clonotype was detected ten times or more. J is TRBJ1-1 and V is TRBV10-2; 7 nucleotides line up with TRBD1. The trim removed 7 bases at V and 1 base at J, leaving 3 bases unmatched. The CDR3 consists of 13 residues. CDR1 WSHSY and CDR2 SAAADI come from the germline V gene. CDR3 DNA sequence: TGCGCCAGCAAATGGACAGGGAACACTGAAGCTTTCTTT. Its protein is CASKWTGNTEAFF.

This clonotype occurred many times. The CDR3 sequence is CSAARDGNYEQYF. The CDR3 DNA reads as TGCAGTGCCGCCCGGGACGGCAACTACGAGCAGTACTTC. This chain connects TRBV20-1 to TRBJ2-7; D could derive from TRBD1 or TRBD2 (5 bases each). Germline loops: CDR1 DFQATT, CDR2 SNEGSKA (reference sequence). This CDR3 contains 13 residues. V was clipped by 6 bases and J by 3 bases, with 15 bases between them.

The sample holds many counts of this clonotype. V is TRBV20-1 and J is TRBJ1-5; D unclear. The germline V gene has CDR1 DFQATT and CDR2 SNEGSKA (reference sequence). The V gene lost 0 bases and the J gene lost 2 bases, with 14 bases spanning the gap. CDR3 length: 16 amino acids. CDR3 DNA sequence: TGCAGTGCTAGAGATCTTATTGCACGCGGCAATCAGCCCCAGCATTTT. This translates into CSARDLIARGNQPQHF.

The sample holds a few counts of this clonotype. This rearrangement joins TRBV5-1 to TRBJ2-3, with 12 positions matching TRBD1. Per the germline V gene, CDR1 is SGHRS and CDR2 is YFSETQ. The CDR3 spans 17 residues. The junction had 8 bases not matched to a gene; V was cut back by 4 bases and J by 2 bases. The CDR3 spells CASSGGQGARDTDTQYF. The CDR3 nucleotides read TGCGCCAGCAGCGGGGGACAGGGGGCGCGGGACACAGATACGCAGTATTTT.

V is TRBV4-3 and J is TRBJ1-4; no clear D gene. The CDR3 is 13 residues long. Germline lookup yields CDR1 LGHNA and CDR2 YSLEER. The ends were cut back, 5 bases at V and 4 bases at J, with 8 bases in the middle. CDR3 protein: CASSTTFNEKLFF. The DNA of the CDR3 is TGCGCCAGCAGCACGACTTTTAATGAAAAACTGTTTTTT.

The V call is TRBV11-2, the J call TRBJ2-4, with 8 positions matching TRBD2. V was clipped by 1 base and J by 6 bases; unmatched bases: 17. This CDR3 has 19 amino acids. Germline V CDR1 and CDR2: SGHAT, FQNNGV. CDR3 sequence (DNA): TGTGCCAGCAGCTTAGGTCAAGAGGCGGGACTAGTCGTCGGAAACATTCAGTACTTC. This translates into CASSLGQEAGLVVGNIQYF.

This clonotype was detected only a few times. This chain connects TRBV4-2 to TRBJ1-2, with D possibly being TRBD1 (5 bases). Between the trimmed V and J ends, which lost 3 bases and 0 bases, there was a span of 17 bases. This CDR3 has 17 amino acids. In germline, CDR1 is LGHNA, CDR2 YNFKEQ. CDR3 protein: CASSQPGRVKANYGYTF. The CDR3 DNA reads TGTGCCAGCAGCCAGCCTGGCAGGGTAAAAGCTAACTATGGCTACACCTTC.

This clonotype was picked up a small number of times. The chain joins TRBV6-5 to TRBJ1-3; D is ambiguous. V was pared by 2 bases and J by 4 bases, with 9 bases between. Germline V gene sequence: CDR1 MNHEY, CDR2 SVGAGI. The CDR3 loop spans 14 amino acids. The CDR3 DNA follows: TGTGCCAGCAGTTACGGCGGACGGGGAAACACCATATATTTT. It codes for CASSYGGRGNTIYF.

At least ten counts were recorded for this clonotype. The chain joins TRBV3-1 to TRBJ2-2; no clear D. CDR3 length: 15 residues. Germline assignment: CDR1 LGHDT and CDR2 YNNKEL (reference sequence). Trimming removed 1 base from V and 8 bases from J, with 14 bases in between. The CDR3 reads CASSQVAAARGELFF. CDR3 DNA sequence: TGTGCCAGCAGCCAAGTGGCGGCAGCCAGGGGGGAGCTGTTTTTT.

The chain employs TRBV5-6 and TRBJ1-2; the D is unclear. Germline loops: CDR1 SGHDT, CDR2 YYEEEE. V lost 2 bases, J lost 4 bases, and 15 bases lay in between. The CDR3 is made up of 15 amino acids. This CDR3 is CASSFISGATYGYTF. The DNA of the CDR3 is TGTGCCAGCAGCTTTATCTCGGGCGCTACCTATGGCTACACCTTC.

This clonotype showed up just a few times. At one end the junction does not follow the germline gene, possibly because of a read error. V usage is TRBV6-1 and J usage is TRBJ1-4; the match to TRBD1 covers 9 bases. CDR1 is MNHNS and CDR2 is SASEGT in the germline V gene. The CDR3 contains 12 residues. This CDR3 reads CASSETGGRQAF. CDR3 nucleotide sequence: TGTGCCAGCAGTGAAACAGGGGGCCGGCAAGCCTTT.

V is TRBV20-1 and J is TRBJ2-2, with no clear D. Trimming took off 4 bases at V and 7 bases at J, with 7 bases between the two ends. The CDR3 runs 11 residues. Germline V lookup: CDR1 DFQATT, CDR2 SNEGSKA (reference sequence). This chain's CDR3 is CSATGGGELFF. CDR3 DNA sequence: TGCAGTGCTACCGGTGGCGGGGAGCTGTTTTTT.

The rearrangement joins TRBV7-8 to TRBJ2-7, with TRBD2 matching 8 bases. Germline V CDR1 and CDR2: SGHVS, FQNEAQ. The CDR3 has 15 amino acids. The V gene end was trimmed by 3 bases and the J gene end by 5 bases; junction bases not matched to a gene: 9. The CDR3 loop is CASSLVGGAGDEQYF. The CDR3 DNA follows: TGTGCCAGCAGCTTGGTCGGGGGGGCAGGCGACGAGCAGTACTTC.